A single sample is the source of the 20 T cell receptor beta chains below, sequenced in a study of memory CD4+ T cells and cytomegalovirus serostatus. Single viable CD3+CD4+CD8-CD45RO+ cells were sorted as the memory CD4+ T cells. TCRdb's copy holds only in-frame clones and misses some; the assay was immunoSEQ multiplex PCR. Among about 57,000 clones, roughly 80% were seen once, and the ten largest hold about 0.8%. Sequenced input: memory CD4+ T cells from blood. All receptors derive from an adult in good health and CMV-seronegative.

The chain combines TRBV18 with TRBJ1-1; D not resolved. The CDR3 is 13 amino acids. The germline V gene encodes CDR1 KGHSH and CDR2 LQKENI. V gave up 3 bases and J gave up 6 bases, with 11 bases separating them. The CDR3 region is CASSPPTRAEAFF. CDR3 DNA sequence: TGTGCCAGCTCACCCCCTACACGGGCTGAAGCTTTCTTT.

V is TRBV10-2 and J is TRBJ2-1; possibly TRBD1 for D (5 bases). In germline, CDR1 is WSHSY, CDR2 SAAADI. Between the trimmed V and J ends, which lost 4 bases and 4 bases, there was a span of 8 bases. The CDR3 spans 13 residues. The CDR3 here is CASSGTQYNEQFF. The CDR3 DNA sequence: TGCGCCAGCAGTGGGACACAATACAATGAGCAGTTCTTC.

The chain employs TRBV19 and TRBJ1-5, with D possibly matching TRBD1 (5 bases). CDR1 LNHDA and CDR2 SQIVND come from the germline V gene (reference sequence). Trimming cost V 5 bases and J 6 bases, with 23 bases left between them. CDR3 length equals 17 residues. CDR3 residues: CASSPPRSQGRGQPQHF. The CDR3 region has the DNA TGTGCCAGTAGTCCCCCCAGGTCGCAGGGCCGGGGTCAGCCCCAGCATTTT.

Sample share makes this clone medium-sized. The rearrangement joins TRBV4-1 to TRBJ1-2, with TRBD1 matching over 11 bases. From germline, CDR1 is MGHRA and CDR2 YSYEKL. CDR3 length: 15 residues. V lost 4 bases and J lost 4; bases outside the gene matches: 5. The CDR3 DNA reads TGCGCCAGCAGCCGCTCCGGGACAGGGGGCTATGGCTACACCTTC. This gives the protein CASSRSGTGGYGYTF.

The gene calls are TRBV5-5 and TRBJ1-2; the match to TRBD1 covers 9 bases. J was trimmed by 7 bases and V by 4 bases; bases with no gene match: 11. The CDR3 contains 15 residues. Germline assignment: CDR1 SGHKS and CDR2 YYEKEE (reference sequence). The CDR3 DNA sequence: TGTGCCAGCAGCCTGGACAGGGGAGGACCGGGTGGCTACACCTTC. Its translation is CASSLDRGGPGGYTF. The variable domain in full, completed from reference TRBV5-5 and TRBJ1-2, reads DAGVTQSPTHLIKTRGQQVTLRCSPISGHKSVSWYQQVLGQGPQFIFQYYEKEERGRGNFPDRFSARQFPNYSSELNVNALLLGDSALYLCASSLDRGGPGGYTFGSGTRLTVV.

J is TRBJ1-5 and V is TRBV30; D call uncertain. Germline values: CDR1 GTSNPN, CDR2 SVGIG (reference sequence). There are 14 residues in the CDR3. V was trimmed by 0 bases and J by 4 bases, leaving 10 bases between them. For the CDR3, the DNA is TGTGCCTGGAGTGTATCGGTTTTGAATCAGCCCCAGCATTTT. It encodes CAWSVSVLNQPQHF.

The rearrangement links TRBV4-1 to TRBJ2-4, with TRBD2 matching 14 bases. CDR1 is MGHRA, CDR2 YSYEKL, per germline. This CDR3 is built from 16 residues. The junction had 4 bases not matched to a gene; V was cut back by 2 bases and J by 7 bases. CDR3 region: CASSQTGTSGSNIQYF. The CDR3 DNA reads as TGCGCCAGCAGCCAAACCGGGACTAGCGGGAGTAACATTCAGTACTTC.

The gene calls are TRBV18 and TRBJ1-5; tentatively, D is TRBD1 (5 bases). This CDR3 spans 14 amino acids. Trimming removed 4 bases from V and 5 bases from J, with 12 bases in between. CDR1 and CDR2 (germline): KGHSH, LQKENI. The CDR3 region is CASSLGPTYQPQHF. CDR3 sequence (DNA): TGTGCCAGCTCACTGGGACCGACTTATCAGCCCCAGCATTTT.

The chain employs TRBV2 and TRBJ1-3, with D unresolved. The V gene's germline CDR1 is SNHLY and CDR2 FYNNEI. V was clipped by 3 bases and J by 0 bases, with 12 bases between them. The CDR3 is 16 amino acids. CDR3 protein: CASSEVGRSSGNTIYF. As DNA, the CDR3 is TGTGCCAGCAGTGAGGTAGGACGGAGCTCTGGAAACACCATATATTTT. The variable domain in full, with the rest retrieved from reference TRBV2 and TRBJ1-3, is EPEVTQTPSHQVTQMGQEVILRCVPISNHLYFYWYRQILGQKVEFLVSFYNNEISEKSEIFDDQFSVERPDGSNFTLKIRSTKLEDSAMYFCASSEVGRSSGNTIYFGEGSWLTVV.

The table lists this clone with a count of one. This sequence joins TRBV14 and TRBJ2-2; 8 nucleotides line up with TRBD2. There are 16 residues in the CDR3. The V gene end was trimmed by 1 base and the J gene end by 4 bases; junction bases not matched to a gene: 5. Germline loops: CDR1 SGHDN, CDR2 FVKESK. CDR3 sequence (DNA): TGTGCCAGCAGCCAAGGGTTCCGGGGGGGCACCGGGGAGCTGTTTTTT. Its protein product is CASSQGFRGGTGELFF.

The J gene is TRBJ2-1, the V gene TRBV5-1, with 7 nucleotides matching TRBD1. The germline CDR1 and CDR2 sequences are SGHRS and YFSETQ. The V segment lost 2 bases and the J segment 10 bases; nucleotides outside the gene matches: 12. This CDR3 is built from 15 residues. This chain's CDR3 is CASSFAGRTGDEQFF. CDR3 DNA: TGCGCCAGCAGCTTCGCGGGTAGAACAGGGGACGAGCAGTTCTTC. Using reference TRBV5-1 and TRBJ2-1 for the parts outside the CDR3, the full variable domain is KAGVTQTPRYLIKTRGQQVTLSCSPISGHRSVSWYQQTPGQGLQFLFEYFSETQRNKGNFPGRFSGRQFSNSRSEMNVSTLELGDSALYLCASSFAGRTGDEQFFGPGTRLTVL.

CDR3 bases: TGTGCCAGCAGTTACCCCACCCCGGCTCAAAAAGAGACCCAGTACTTC. Protein product: CASSYPTPAQKETQYF. This chain uses TRBV28 with TRBJ2-5, with D unclear. CDR3 length: 16 residues. V was cut by 4 bases and J by 3 bases, with 18 bases left in between. The germline V gene encodes CDR1 MDHEN and CDR2 SYDVKM.

DNA of the CDR3: TGTGCCAGCAGCCAACCGGACCGGAGAAACGAAAAACTGTTTTTT. Its protein is CASSQPDRRNEKLFF. The chain couples TRBV4-2 to TRBJ1-4; D gene uncertain. In germline, CDR1 is LGHNA, CDR2 YNFKEQ. This CDR3 is 15 amino acids long. Trimming took off 2 bases at V and 8 bases at J, with 15 bases between the two ends.

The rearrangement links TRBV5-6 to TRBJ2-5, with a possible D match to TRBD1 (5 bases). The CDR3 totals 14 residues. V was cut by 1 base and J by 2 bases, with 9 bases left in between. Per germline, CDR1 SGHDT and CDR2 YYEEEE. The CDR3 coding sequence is TGTGCCAGCAGCTTGTTGGGGCCTCAAGAGACCCAGTACTTC. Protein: CASSLLGPQETQYF. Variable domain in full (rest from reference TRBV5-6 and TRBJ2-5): DAGVTQSPTHLIKTRGQQVTLRCSPKSGHDTVSWYQQALGQGPQFIFQYYEEEERQRGNFPDRFSGHQFPNYSSELNVNALLLGDSALYLCASSLLGPQETQYFGPGTRLLVL.

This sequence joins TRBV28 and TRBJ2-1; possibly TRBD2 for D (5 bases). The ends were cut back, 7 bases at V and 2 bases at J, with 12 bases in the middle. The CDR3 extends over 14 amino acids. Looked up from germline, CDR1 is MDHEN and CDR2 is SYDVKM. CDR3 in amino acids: CASISGSAYNEQFF. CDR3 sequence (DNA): TGTGCCAGCATCAGCGGCAGCGCCTACAATGAGCAGTTCTTC.

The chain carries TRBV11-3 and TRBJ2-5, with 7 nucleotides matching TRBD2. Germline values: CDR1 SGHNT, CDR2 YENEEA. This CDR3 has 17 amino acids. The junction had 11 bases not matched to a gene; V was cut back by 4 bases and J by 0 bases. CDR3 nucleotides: TGTGCCAGCAGCTCCGGAAGGACTAGTGGCTACCAAGAGACCCAGTACTTC. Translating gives CASSSGRTSGYQETQYF. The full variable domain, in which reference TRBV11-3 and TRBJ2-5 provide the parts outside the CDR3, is EAGVVQSPRYKIIEKKQPVAFWCNPISGHNTLYWYLQNLGQGPELLIRYENEEAVDDSQLPKDRFSAERLKGVDSTLKIQPAELGDSAVYLCASSSGRTSGYQETQYFGPGTRLLVL.

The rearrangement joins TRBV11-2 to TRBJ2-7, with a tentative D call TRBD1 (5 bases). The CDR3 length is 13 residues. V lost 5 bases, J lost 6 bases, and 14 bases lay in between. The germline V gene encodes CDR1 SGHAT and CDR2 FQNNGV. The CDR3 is CASSPDTWGEQYF. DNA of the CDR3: TGTGCCAGCAGCCCGGACACCTGGGGCGAGCAGTACTTC.

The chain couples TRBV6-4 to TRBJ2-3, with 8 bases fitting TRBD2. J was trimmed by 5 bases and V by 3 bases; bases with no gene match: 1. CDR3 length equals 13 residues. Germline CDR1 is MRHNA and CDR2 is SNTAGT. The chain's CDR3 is CASSEREVDTQYF. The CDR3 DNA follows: TGTGCCAGCAGTGAGCGGGAGGTAGATACGCAGTATTTT.

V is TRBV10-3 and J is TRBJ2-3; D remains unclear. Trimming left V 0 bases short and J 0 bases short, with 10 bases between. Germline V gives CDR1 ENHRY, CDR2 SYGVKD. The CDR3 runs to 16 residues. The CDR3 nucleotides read TGTGCCATCAGTGAGTCAGGAGCAGAGAGCACAGATACGCAGTATTTT. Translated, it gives CAISESGAESTDTQYF.

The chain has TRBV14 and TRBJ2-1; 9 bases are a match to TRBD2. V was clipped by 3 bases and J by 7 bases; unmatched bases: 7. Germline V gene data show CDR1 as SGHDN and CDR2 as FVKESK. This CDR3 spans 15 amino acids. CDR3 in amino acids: CASSQGSGSVNEQFF. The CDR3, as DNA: TGTGCCAGCAGCCAGGGTAGCGGGAGTGTGAATGAGCAGTTCTTC.